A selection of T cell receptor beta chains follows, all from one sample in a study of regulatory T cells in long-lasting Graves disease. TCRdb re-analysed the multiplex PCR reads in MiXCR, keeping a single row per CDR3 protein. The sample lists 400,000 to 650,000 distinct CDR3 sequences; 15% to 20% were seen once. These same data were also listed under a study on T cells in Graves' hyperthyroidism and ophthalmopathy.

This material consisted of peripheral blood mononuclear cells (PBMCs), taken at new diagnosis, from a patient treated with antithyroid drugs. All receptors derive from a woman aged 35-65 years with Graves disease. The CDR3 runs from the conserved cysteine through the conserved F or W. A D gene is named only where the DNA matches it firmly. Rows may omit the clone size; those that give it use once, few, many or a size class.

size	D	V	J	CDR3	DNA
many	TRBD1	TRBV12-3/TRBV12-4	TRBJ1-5	CASRPNRGNQPQHF	TGTGCCAGCAGGCCGAACAGGGGGAATCAGCCCCAGCATTTT
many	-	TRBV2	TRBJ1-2	CASSEWQGQTNYGYTF	TGTGCCAGCAGTGAATGGCAGGGGCAAACTAACTATGGCTACACCTTC
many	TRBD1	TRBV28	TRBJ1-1	CASSLGQGAGDTEAFF	TGTGCCAGCAGTTTAGGACAGGGGGCGGGGGACACTGAAGCTTTCTTT
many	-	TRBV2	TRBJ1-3	CASRIGTSGNTIYF	TGTGCCAGCAGGATCGGGACCTCTGGAAACACCATATATTTT
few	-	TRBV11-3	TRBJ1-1	CASSFSPYTEAFF	TGTGCCAGCAGCTTCAGCCCATACACTGAAGCTTTCTTT
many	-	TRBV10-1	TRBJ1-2	CASSAKEGRNYGYTF	TGCGCCAGCAGCGCCAAGGAGGGGCGCAACTATGGCTACACCTTC
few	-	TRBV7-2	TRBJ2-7	CASSPRRDDYEQYF	TGTGCCAGCAGCCCGCGTCGGGACGACTACGAGCAGTACTTC
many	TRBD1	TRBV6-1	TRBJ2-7	CASSAGTEAYEQYF	TGTGCCAGCAGCGCCGGGACAGAGGCCTACGAGCAGTACTTC
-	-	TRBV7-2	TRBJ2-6	CASSFLKTLWSSGANVLTF	TGTGCCAGCAGCTTCCTGAAGACTCTATGGAGCTCTGGGGCCAACGTCCTGACTTTC
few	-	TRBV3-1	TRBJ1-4	CASSPLGRGNEKLFF	TGTGCCAGCAGCCCACTAGGACGGGGGAATGAAAAACTGTTTTTT
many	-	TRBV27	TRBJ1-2	CASSRDMAANNYGYTF	TGTGCCAGCAGCCGCGATATGGCTGCGAATAACTATGGCTACACCTTC
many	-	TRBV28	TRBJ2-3	CASSLGWGTRAGRGERTDTQYF	TGTGCCAGCAGTTTAGGCTGGGGAACTCGGGCGGGGCGTGGGGAGAGGACAGATACGCAGTATTTT
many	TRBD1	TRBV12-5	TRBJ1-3	CASGPGQDSGNTIYF	TGTGCTAGTGGTCCGGGACAGGACTCTGGAAACACCATATATTTT
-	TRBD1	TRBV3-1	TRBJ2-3	CASSQLQGYGTQYF	TGTGCCAGCAGCCAACTACAGGGGTATGGTACGCAGTATTTT
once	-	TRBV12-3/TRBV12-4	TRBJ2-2	CASSLTGEPFF	TGTGCCAGCAGTTTGACCGGGGAGCCGTTTTTT